The rows below give T cell receptor beta chains drawn from one sample of a study of T cells in tumors after PD-1 blockade. Profiled with immunoSEQ multiplex PCR; TCRdb holds only in-frame clones, not every one. The sample holds 20,000 to 25,000 clones; around 80% are singletons and the top ten take about 27%. The sample here was PBMCs, taken before anti-PD-1 treatment. The origin of the receptors is a human donor with basal cell carcinoma. Both conserved end residues are part of each CDR3. The D gene is left open where the match is weak. Clone sizes are given selectively: once, few, many, or a class where the clone is expanded.

cdr3_aa: CPSSEGGGREGSSYNEQFF; cdr3_nt: TGTCCCAGCAGTGAAGGGGGGGGGCGGGAGGGGAGCTCCTACAATGAGCAGTTCTTC; j_call: TRBJ2-1; d_call: TRBD2; v_call: TRBV2; clone_size: once
cdr3_aa: CASSLLGRGTNINTEAFF; cdr3_nt: TGTGCCAGCAGCTTGTTGGGTCGTGGGACAAATATTAACACTGAAGCTTTCTTT; j_call: TRBJ1-1; d_call: .; v_call: TRBV5-4; clone_size: .
cdr3_aa: CASSVADPLGDRVGSTGELFF; cdr3_nt: TGTGCCAGCAGCGTAGCCGACCCATTGGGGGACAGGGTGGGGAGCACCGGGGAGCTGTTTTTT; j_call: TRBJ2-2; d_call: TRBD1; v_call: TRBV9; clone_size: .
cdr3_aa: CASSLGGFNQPQHF; cdr3_nt: TGTGCCAGCAGCTTAGGGGGATTCAATCAGCCCCAGCATTTT; j_call: TRBJ1-5; d_call: .; v_call: TRBV5-4; clone_size: few
cdr3_aa: CASSYSIGQGRQAFF; cdr3_nt: TGTGCCAGCAGTTACTCGATTGGACAGGGACGTCAAGCTTTCTTT; j_call: TRBJ1-1; d_call: TRBD1; v_call: TRBV6-5; clone_size: .
cdr3_aa: CASRGIAGGYNEQFF; cdr3_nt: TGTGCCAGCAGGGGTATAGCGGGCGGATACAATGAGCAGTTCTTC; j_call: TRBJ2-1; d_call: TRBD2; v_call: TRBV2; clone_size: .
cdr3_aa: CASSSHGTRNYNEQFF; cdr3_nt: TGTGCCAGCAGCTCTCACGGGACTAGGAACTACAATGAGCAGTTCTTC; j_call: TRBJ2-1; d_call: TRBD2; v_call: TRBV7-3; clone_size: once
cdr3_aa: CASSLAGEDTQYF; cdr3_nt: TGTGCCAGCAGTTTGGCGGGTGAAGATACGCAGTATTTT; j_call: TRBJ2-3; d_call: .; v_call: TRBV12-3/TRBV12-4; clone_size: .
cdr3_aa: CASSPDRAYGYTF; cdr3_nt: TGTGCCAGTAGTCCAGACAGGGCCTATGGCTACACCTTC; j_call: TRBJ1-2; d_call: TRBD1; v_call: TRBV19; clone_size: .
cdr3_aa: CASSLGRATDTQYF; cdr3_nt: TGCGCCAGCAGCTTGGGAAGGGCCACAGATACGCAGTATTTT; j_call: TRBJ2-3; d_call: .; v_call: TRBV5-1; clone_size: .
cdr3_aa: CASSLRVFENTEAFF; cdr3_nt: TGTGCCAGCAGCCTCAGGGTATTCGAGAACACTGAAGCTTTCTTT; j_call: TRBJ1-1; d_call: .; v_call: TRBV6-5; clone_size: .
cdr3_aa: CASSAGTLGHTQYF; cdr3_nt: TGTGCCAGCAGCGCCGGGACCCTCGGACATACGCAGTATTTT; j_call: TRBJ2-3; d_call: .; v_call: TRBV5-4; clone_size: .
cdr3_aa: CASSQGRENSPLHF; cdr3_nt: TGTGCCAGCAGCCAAGGCCGGGAAAATTCACCCCTCCACTTT; j_call: TRBJ1-6; d_call: .; v_call: TRBV14; clone_size: .
cdr3_aa: CASSSSGGGSNTQYF; cdr3_nt: TGTGCCAGCAGCTCTAGCGGGGGGGGGAGTAATACGCAGTATTTT; j_call: TRBJ2-3; d_call: TRBD2; v_call: TRBV7-3; clone_size: .
cdr3_aa: CASAPDHITGANNGYTF; cdr3_nt: TGTGCCAGCGCACCGGATCATATAACAGGGGCGAATAATGGCTACACCTTC; j_call: TRBJ1-2; d_call: TRBD1; v_call: TRBV27; clone_size: medium-sized
cdr3_aa: CSVGAYAGNTIYF; cdr3_nt: TGCAGCGTTGGTGCTTACGCTGGAAACACCATATATTTT; j_call: TRBJ1-3; d_call: .; v_call: TRBV29-1; clone_size: .
cdr3_aa: CACCDGWARVGSSYNEQFF; cdr3_nt: TGTGCCTGCTGTGATGGGTGGGCGCGGGTGGGGAGCTCCTACAATGAGCAGTTCTTC; j_call: TRBJ2-1; d_call: .; v_call: TRBV2; clone_size: .
cdr3_aa: CASSQGLLGGGRGIQYF; cdr3_nt: TGCGCCAGCAGCCAAGGTCTGTTAGGGGGGGGACGGGGCATTCAGTACTTC; j_call: TRBJ2-4; d_call: .; v_call: TRBV4-1; clone_size: .
cdr3_aa: CASSESGTSSYEQYF; cdr3_nt: TGCGCCAGCAGTGAGTCGGGGACTAGCTCCTACGAGCAGTACTTC; j_call: TRBJ2-7; d_call: TRBD2; v_call: TRBV10-1; clone_size: .
cdr3_aa: CASGGAPYEQYF; cdr3_nt: TGTGCCAGTGGTGGTGCCCCCTACGAGCAGTACTTC; j_call: TRBJ2-7; d_call: .; v_call: TRBV19; clone_size: .
cdr3_aa: CASSDEQYF; cdr3_nt: TGTGCCAGCAGTGACGAGCAGTACTTC; j_call: TRBJ2-7; d_call: .; v_call: TRBV6-4; clone_size: medium-sized
cdr3_aa: CASSEVAGETGELFF; cdr3_nt: TGTGCCAGCAGTGAGGTAGCGGGAGAGACCGGGGAGCTGTTTTTT; j_call: TRBJ2-2; d_call: TRBD2; v_call: TRBV6-4; clone_size: .
cdr3_aa: CSVEFSGSYNEQFF; cdr3_nt: TGCAGCGTTGAATTTTCAGGCTCCTACAATGAGCAGTTCTTC; j_call: TRBJ2-1; d_call: .; v_call: TRBV29-1; clone_size: .
cdr3_aa: CASSYSRRHWGYTF; cdr3_nt: TGTGCCAGCAGTTACTCGAGGAGGCACTGGGGCTACACCTTC; j_call: TRBJ1-2; d_call: .; v_call: TRBV6-5; clone_size: few
cdr3_aa: CARCHGGAGEGSSYNEQFF; cdr3_nt: TGTGCCCGCTGTCACGGGGGGGCGGGGGAGGGGAGCTCCTACAATGAGCAGTTCTTC; j_call: TRBJ2-1; d_call: TRBD2; v_call: TRBV2; clone_size: .
cdr3_aa: CSATTFGEQYF; cdr3_nt: TGCAGTGCTACCACTTTTGGCGAGCAGTACTTC; j_call: TRBJ2-7; d_call: .; v_call: TRBV20-1; clone_size: .
cdr3_aa: CASTPPGTSEWGTQYF; cdr3_nt: TGTGCCAGCACCCCTCCCGGGACTAGCGAATGGGGAACGCAGTATTTT; j_call: TRBJ2-3; d_call: TRBD2; v_call: TRBV28; clone_size: .
cdr3_aa: CASRELAGLVSEQFF; cdr3_nt: TGTGCCAGCAGGGAACTAGCGGGGTTGGTGAGTGAGCAGTTCTTC; j_call: TRBJ2-1; d_call: TRBD2; v_call: TRBV27; clone_size: .
cdr3_aa: CATSDGWARAGSSYNEQFF; cdr3_nt: TGTGCCACCAGTGACGGGTGGGCGCGGGCGGGGAGCTCCTACAATGAGCAGTTCTTC; j_call: TRBJ2-1; d_call: .; v_call: TRBV2; clone_size: once
cdr3_aa: CASSLQGASTEAFF; cdr3_nt: TGCGCCAGCAGCTTGCAGGGGGCGTCTACTGAAGCTTTCTTT; j_call: TRBJ1-1; d_call: TRBD1; v_call: TRBV5-1; clone_size: .
cdr3_aa: CASSSPRQETQYF; cdr3_nt: TGCGCCAGCAGCTCGCCTAGACAAGAGACCCAGTACTTC; j_call: TRBJ2-5; d_call: .; v_call: TRBV5-1; clone_size: .
cdr3_aa: CASSIQTSGNTGELFF; cdr3_nt: TGTGCCAGCAGCATACAGACTAGCGGGAACACCGGGGAGCTGTTTTTT; j_call: TRBJ2-2; d_call: TRBD2; v_call: TRBV11-1; clone_size: .
cdr3_aa: CASSPVTSGRGTDTQYF; cdr3_nt: TGTGCCAGCAGTCCCGTGACTAGCGGGAGGGGCACAGATACGCAGTATTTT; j_call: TRBJ2-3; d_call: TRBD2; v_call: TRBV3-1/TRBV3-2; clone_size: .
cdr3_aa: CASSIRAGADTQYF; cdr3_nt: TGTGCCAGTAGTATTCGGGCGGGAGCAGATACGCAGTATTTT; j_call: TRBJ2-3; d_call: TRBD2; v_call: TRBV19; clone_size: .
cdr3_aa: CATSDTRGGDTQYF; cdr3_nt: TGTGCCACCAGTGATACCAGGGGAGGAGATACGCAGTATTTT; j_call: TRBJ2-3; d_call: .; v_call: TRBV24-1; clone_size: .
cdr3_aa: CASSINLNEQFF; cdr3_nt: TGTGCCAGCAGCATAAATCTCAATGAGCAGTTCTTC; j_call: TRBJ2-1; d_call: .; v_call: TRBV7-3; clone_size: few
cdr3_aa: CASSLDDQNTGELFF; cdr3_nt: TGCGCCAGCAGCTTGGATGACCAAAACACCGGGGAGCTGTTTTTT; j_call: TRBJ2-2; d_call: .; v_call: TRBV5-1; clone_size: .
cdr3_aa: CAATSTGRSTDTQYF; cdr3_nt: TGCGCCGCAACGTCAACTGGCCGGAGCACAGATACGCAGTATTTT; j_call: TRBJ2-3; d_call: .; v_call: TRBV5-1; clone_size: few
cdr3_aa: CASSSGTSSYNEQFF; cdr3_nt: TGTGCCAGCAGTTCCGGGACTAGCTCCTACAATGAGCAGTTCTTC; j_call: TRBJ2-1; d_call: TRBD2; v_call: TRBV6-5; clone_size: .
cdr3_aa: CASSQDQTGVRETQYF; cdr3_nt: TGTGCCAGCAGCCAAGATCAAACGGGAGTACGGGAGACCCAGTACTTC; j_call: TRBJ2-5; d_call: .; v_call: TRBV14; clone_size: .
cdr3_aa: CASSRGTYEQYF; cdr3_nt: TGTGCCAGCAGTCGCGGGACCTACGAGCAGTACTTC; j_call: TRBJ2-7; d_call: .; v_call: TRBV6-6; clone_size: .
cdr3_aa: CASSLGVRATDTQYF; cdr3_nt: TGTGCCAGCAGCCTGGGGGTTCGGGCCACAGATACGCAGTATTTT; j_call: TRBJ2-3; d_call: .; v_call: TRBV4-2; clone_size: .
cdr3_aa: CASSYDSTGELFF; cdr3_nt: TGCGCCAGCAGCTATGACTCCACCGGGGAGCTGTTTTTT; j_call: TRBJ2-2; d_call: .; v_call: TRBV5-1; clone_size: few
cdr3_aa: CASSLDMTGGTEAFF; cdr3_nt: TGCGCCAGCAGCTTGGATATGACAGGGGGCACTGAAGCTTTCTTT; j_call: TRBJ1-1; d_call: TRBD1; v_call: TRBV5-1; clone_size: .
cdr3_aa: CASSVGAGGFEQYF; cdr3_nt: TGTGCCAGCAGCGTAGGCGCGGGAGGGTTCGAGCAGTACTTC; j_call: TRBJ2-7; d_call: TRBD2; v_call: TRBV9; clone_size: .
cdr3_aa: CASSLAVSWGGELFF; cdr3_nt: TGCGCCAGCAGCTTGGCCGTTAGCTGGGGCGGGGAGCTGTTTTTT; j_call: TRBJ2-2; d_call: .; v_call: TRBV5-1; clone_size: .
cdr3_aa: CASRTDSGANVLTF; cdr3_nt: TGTGCCAGCAGGACAGACTCTGGGGCCAACGTCCTGACTTTC; j_call: TRBJ2-6; d_call: .; v_call: TRBV27; clone_size: .
cdr3_aa: CASYRLWYF; cdr3_nt: TGTGCCAGCTATCGCTTATGGTACTTC; j_call: TRBJ2-5; d_call: .; v_call: TRBV21-1; clone_size: .
cdr3_aa: CASSLKREAGRAYNEQFF; cdr3_nt: TGCGCCAGCAGCTTGAAACGGGAAGCGGGGCGCGCCTACAATGAGCAGTTCTTC; j_call: TRBJ2-1; d_call: TRBD2; v_call: TRBV5-1; clone_size: .
cdr3_aa: CASSDGGDQPQHF; cdr3_nt: TGTGCCAGCAGTGACGGGGGGGATCAGCCCCAGCATTTT; j_call: TRBJ1-5; d_call: .; v_call: TRBV6-4; clone_size: .
cdr3_aa: CASSGMVAGGTDTQYF; cdr3_nt: TGTGCCAGCAGTGGGATGGTAGCGGGGGGCACAGATACGCAGTATTTT; j_call: TRBJ2-3; d_call: TRBD2; v_call: TRBV2; clone_size: .
cdr3_aa: CASSIAQGDAYEQYF; cdr3_nt: TGTGCCAGTAGTATAGCCCAAGGGGACGCCTACGAGCAGTACTTC; j_call: TRBJ2-7; d_call: .; v_call: TRBV19; clone_size: .
cdr3_aa: CASNRDSQETQYF; cdr3_nt: TGTGCCAGCAACAGGGACTCCCAAGAGACCCAGTACTTC; j_call: TRBJ2-5; d_call: .; v_call: TRBV2; clone_size: .
cdr3_aa: CASSNPPGVNSPLHF; cdr3_nt: TGTGCCAGTAGTAACCCACCAGGAGTGAATTCACCCCTCCACTTT; j_call: TRBJ1-6; d_call: .; v_call: TRBV19; clone_size: .
cdr3_aa: CASSPAKNIQYF; cdr3_nt: TGTGCCAGCAGTCCAGCCAAAAACATTCAGTACTTC; j_call: TRBJ2-4; d_call: .; v_call: TRBV6-6; clone_size: .
cdr3_aa: CASSYRRHSSGANVLTF; cdr3_nt: TGTGCCAGCAGTTATCGAAGACACAGCTCTGGGGCCAACGTCCTGACTTTC; j_call: TRBJ2-6; d_call: .; v_call: TRBV6-2/TRBV6-3; clone_size: .
cdr3_aa: CSYDKGVGGQETQYF; cdr3_nt: TGCAGCTATGACAAGGGGGTCGGGGGCCAAGAGACCCAGTACTTC; j_call: TRBJ2-5; d_call: .; v_call: TRBV29-1; clone_size: few
cdr3_aa: CASLGERAEQFF; cdr3_nt: TGTGCCAGCCTGGGAGAGCGGGCTGAGCAGTTCTTC; j_call: TRBJ2-1; d_call: .; v_call: TRBV3-1/TRBV3-2; clone_size: .
cdr3_aa: CASSDQGSPPYEQYF; cdr3_nt: TGTGCCAGCAGTGATCAAGGGAGCCCTCCGTACGAGCAGTACTTC; j_call: TRBJ2-7; d_call: .; v_call: TRBV6-1; clone_size: .